The entry below describes one T cell receptor (beta chain). The table came from immunoSEQ multiplex PCR; TCRdb's copy has only in-frame clones and leaves some out. The repertoire has approximately 300,000 clones, 75% to 90% of them found once; the top ten carry less than 2.5%. The data stem from a study of blood T cell repertoires in COVID-19. Study in general: From the United States, Italy and Spain came samples of acute and convalescent COVID-19.

This clonotype was sampled from a young man with active or convalescent COVID-19. Sequencing was carried out using peripheral blood.

The CDR3 DNA sequence: TGCGCCAGCAGCGGTCCCCCGGACTACTACGAGCAGTACTTC. Residues: CASSGPPDYYEQYF. The rearrangement uses TRBV5-1 and TRBJ2-7, with D perhaps TRBD2 (6 bases). The germline CDR1 and CDR2 sequences are SGHRS and YFSETQ. The V end was cut by 4 bases, the J end by 3 bases, with 14 bases between. This CDR3 has 14 residues.